The clone carrying this T cell receptor (beta chain) has just a few counts. The sample originates from a study of beta chain features in type 1 diabetes. As for the study in general: Cell yields, gender and age were similar in healthy donors and patients.

The V gene's germline CDR1 is SGHRS and CDR2 YFSETQ. The V end was cut by 0 bases, the J end by 4 bases, with 11 bases between. CDR3 length equals 16 residues. Investigators reverse transcribed all isolated RNA, so they sequenced expressed TCRB transcripts. Assay: immunoSEQ multiplex PCR; the TCRdb copy retains only in-frame clones and omits some. The sample contains some 220,000 clones, approximately 10% of which appear only once. The sequenced material came from central memory CD4+ T cells from blood. The source of this sequence is a man aged 18 to 30 in good health. The chain combines TRBV5-1 with TRBJ2-6; D uncertain. CDR3 amino acids: CASSLGWGSGANVLTF. The CDR3 nucleotides are TGCGCCAGCAGCTTGGGATGGGGATCCGGGGCCAACGTCCTGACTTTC.